Listed below are T cell receptor beta chains from one sample, sequenced in a study of early T cells in non-severe SARS-CoV-2 infection. TCRdb re-derived calls from the 5' RACE reads in MiXCR, one entry per CDR3 protein. The sample has about 48,000 distinct CDR3 sequences; about 9.2% are singletons. The sample was whole blood. These receptors were collected from an adult who was a healthcare worker with PCR-confirmed SARS-CoV-2 infection or an uninfected control (not recorded which). CDR3s include the opening cysteine and the closing phenylalanine or tryptophan. A D gene is named only where the DNA matches it firmly. The size entry is marked missing in some rows and otherwise reads once, few, many or a size class.

size | J | D | V | CDR3 | DNA
. | TRBJ2-2 | . | TRBV28 | CASSLGGLVAGELFF | TGTGCCAGCAGTTTGGGAGGACTCGTCGCCGGGGAGCTGTTTTTT
many | TRBJ1-5 | . | TRBV11-2 | CASSLDGAINQPQHF | TGTGCCAGCAGCTTAGACGGGGCTATCAATCAGCCCCAGCATTTT
. | TRBJ1-6 | . | TRBV20-1 | CSALFGGAGANSPLHF | TGCAGTGCGCTCTTCGGAGGAGCTGGAGCTAATTCACCCCTCCACTTT
. | TRBJ2-7 | . | TRBV29-1 | CSVEDTTSYEQYF | TGCAGCGTCGAGGACACAACCTCCTACGAGCAGTACTTC
many | TRBJ2-7 | . | TRBV29-1 | CSVASTLEQYF | TGCAGCGTTGCGTCTACCCTCGAGCAGTACTTC
many | TRBJ1-1 | . | TRBV18 | CASSPPNGNTEAFF | TGTGCCAGCTCACCACCGAACGGGAACACTGAAGCTTTCTTT
few | TRBJ1-1 | TRBD1 | TRBV12-3/TRBV12-4 | CASRAQGTNTEAFF | TGTGCCAGCAGAGCACAGGGGACGAACACTGAAGCTTTCTTT
. | TRBJ2-4 | TRBD1 | TRBV20-1 | CSARRQGTAKNIQYF | TGCAGTGCTAGGAGACAGGGCACAGCCAAAAACATTCAGTACTTC
few | TRBJ1-4 | TRBD1 | TRBV29-1 | CSVVSGGEKLFF | TGCAGCGTTGTTTCAGGGGGTGAAAAACTGTTTTTT
many | TRBJ2-5 | TRBD1 | TRBV11-2 | CASSPTGEEAQYF | TGTGCCAGCAGCCCGACAGGGGAGGAGGCCCAGTACTTC
few | TRBJ2-7 | . | TRBV12-3/TRBV12-4 | CASSLEVAYEQYF | TGTGCCAGCAGTTTAGAGGTCGCCTACGAGCAGTACTTC
many | TRBJ1-1 | . | TRBV27 | CASSLSSGGNTEAFF | TGTGCCAGCAGTTTATCGAGTGGAGGAAACACTGAAGCTTTCTTT
many | TRBJ2-1 | . | TRBV7-2 | CASSLAGGTYNEQFF | TGTGCCAGCAGCTTAGCCGGAGGGACCTACAATGAGCAGTTCTTC
. | TRBJ1-2 | TRBD1 | TRBV7-9 | CASTEQGAYGYTF | TGTGCCAGCACTGAACAGGGGGCCTATGGCTACACCTTC
. | TRBJ2-1 | TRBD1 | TRBV29-1 | CSVQTGAQVRYNEQFF | TGCAGCGTTCAGACAGGGGCCCAGGTGAGATACAATGAGCAGTTCTTC
many | TRBJ2-2 | TRBD2 | TRBV6-1 | CASSYWTSGNTGELFF | TGTGCCAGCAGCTACTGGACTAGCGGAAACACCGGGGAGCTGTTTTTT
. | TRBJ2-7 | TRBD1 | TRBV29-1 | CSASGTVSYEQYF | TGCAGCGCCTCCGGGACAGTCTCCTACGAGCAGTACTTC
many | TRBJ1-3 | . | TRBV19 | CASTIQGGGNTIYF | TGTGCCAGTACCATCCAGGGTGGTGGAAACACCATATATTTT
. | TRBJ2-7 | TRBD1 | TRBV5-1 | CASSSGQDVAHEQYF | TGCGCCAGCAGCTCCGGACAGGACGTTGCACACGAGCAGTACTTC
. | TRBJ2-3 | . | TRBV9 | CASSSGQTDTQYF | TGTGCCAGCAGCTCTGGACAAACAGATACGCAGTATTTT
few | TRBJ1-4 | . | TRBV7-6 | CASSSIQGMGGKLFF | TGTGCCAGCAGCTCGATCCAGGGTATGGGAGGAAAACTGTTTTTT
. | TRBJ2-2 | . | TRBV20-1 | CSARPGTTNTGELFF | TGCAGTGCTAGACCCGGGACAACAAACACCGGGGAGCTGTTTTTT